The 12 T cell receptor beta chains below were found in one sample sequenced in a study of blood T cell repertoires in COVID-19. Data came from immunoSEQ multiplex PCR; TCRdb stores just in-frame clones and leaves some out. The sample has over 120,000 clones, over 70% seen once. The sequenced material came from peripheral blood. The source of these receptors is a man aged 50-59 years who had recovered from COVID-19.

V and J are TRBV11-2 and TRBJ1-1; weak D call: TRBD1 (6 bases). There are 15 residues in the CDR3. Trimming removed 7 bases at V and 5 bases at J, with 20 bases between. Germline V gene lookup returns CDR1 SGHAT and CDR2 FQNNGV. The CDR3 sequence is CASMFRGAYETEAFF. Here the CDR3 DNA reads TGTGCCAGCATGTTTCGGGGGGCGTATGAGACTGAAGCTTTCTTT.

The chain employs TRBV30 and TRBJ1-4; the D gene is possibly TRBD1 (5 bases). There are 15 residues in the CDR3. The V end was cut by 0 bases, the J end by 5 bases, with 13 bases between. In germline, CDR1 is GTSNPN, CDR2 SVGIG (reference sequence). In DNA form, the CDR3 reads TGTGCCTGGAGTGTCCTACCCGGGGGAAATGAAAAACTGTTTTTT. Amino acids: CAWSVLPGGNEKLFF.

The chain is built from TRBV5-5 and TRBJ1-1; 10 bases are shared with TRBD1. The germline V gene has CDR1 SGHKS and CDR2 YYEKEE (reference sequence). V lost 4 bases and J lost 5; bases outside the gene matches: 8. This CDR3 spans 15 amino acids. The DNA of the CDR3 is TGTGCCAGCAGCCCAGGGACAGGGGCGTATACTGAAGCTTTCTTT. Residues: CASSPGTGAYTEAFF.

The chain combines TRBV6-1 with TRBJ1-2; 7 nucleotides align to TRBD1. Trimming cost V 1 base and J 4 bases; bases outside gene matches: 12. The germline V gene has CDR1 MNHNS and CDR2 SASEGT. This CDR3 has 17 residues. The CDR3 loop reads CASSEGIATGRFYGYTF. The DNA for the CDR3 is TGTGCCAGCAGTGAAGGGATCGCGACAGGGCGTTTCTATGGCTACACCTTC.

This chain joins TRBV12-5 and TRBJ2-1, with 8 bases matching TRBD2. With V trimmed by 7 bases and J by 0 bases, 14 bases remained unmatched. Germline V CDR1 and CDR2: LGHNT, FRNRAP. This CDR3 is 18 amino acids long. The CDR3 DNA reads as TGTGCTAGTGCCCTGTCGAATAGCGGGGTTAGCTCCTACAATGAGCAGTTCTTC. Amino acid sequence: CASALSNSGVSSYNEQFF.

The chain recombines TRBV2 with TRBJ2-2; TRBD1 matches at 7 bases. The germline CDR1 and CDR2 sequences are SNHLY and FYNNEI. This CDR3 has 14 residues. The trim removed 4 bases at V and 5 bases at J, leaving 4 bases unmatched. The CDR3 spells CASSGQGGTGELFF. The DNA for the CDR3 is TGTGCCAGCAGTGGACAGGGCGGGACCGGGGAGCTGTTTTTT.

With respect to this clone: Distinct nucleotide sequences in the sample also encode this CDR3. The CDR3 DNA reads as TGTGCCAGCAGCCCCGGGGGTAGCAATCAGCCCCAGCATTTT. Translation gives CASSPGGSNQPQHF. The chain employs TRBV7-9 and TRBJ1-5; TRBD1 is a possible D gene (5 bases). Trimming stripped 5 bases from V and 0 bases from J, with 8 bases between. Germline values: CDR1 SEHNR, CDR2 FQNEAQ (reference sequence). The length of the CDR3 is 14 residues.

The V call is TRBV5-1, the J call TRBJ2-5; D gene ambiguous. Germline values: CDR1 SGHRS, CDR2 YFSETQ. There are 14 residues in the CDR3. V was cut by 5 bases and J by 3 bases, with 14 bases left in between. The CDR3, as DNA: TGCGCCAGCAGGCCCTTGACAAGTAAAGAGACCCAGTACTTC. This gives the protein CASRPLTSKETQYF.

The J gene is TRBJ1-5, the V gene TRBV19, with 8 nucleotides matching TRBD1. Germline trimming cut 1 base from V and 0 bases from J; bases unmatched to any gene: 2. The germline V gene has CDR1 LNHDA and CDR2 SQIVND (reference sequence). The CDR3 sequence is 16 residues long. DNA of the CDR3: TGTGCCAGTAGTATAGTAACAGGGGGTAGCAATCAGCCCCAGCATTTT. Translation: CASSIVTGGSNQPQHF.

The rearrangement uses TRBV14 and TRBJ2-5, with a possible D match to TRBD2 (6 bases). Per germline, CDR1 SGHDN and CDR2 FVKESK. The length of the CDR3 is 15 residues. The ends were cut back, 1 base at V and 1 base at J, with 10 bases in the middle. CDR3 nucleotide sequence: TGTGCCAGCAGCCAAGCCGGGGGTACCCAAGAGACCCAGTACTTC. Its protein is CASSQAGGTQETQYF.

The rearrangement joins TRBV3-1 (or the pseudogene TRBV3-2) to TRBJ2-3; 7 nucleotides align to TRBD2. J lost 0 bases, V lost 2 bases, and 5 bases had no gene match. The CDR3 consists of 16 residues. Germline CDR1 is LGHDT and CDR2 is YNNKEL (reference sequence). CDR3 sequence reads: CASSQTSGASTDTQYF. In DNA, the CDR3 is TGTGCCAGCAGCCAAACAAGCGGGGCCAGCACAGATACGCAGTATTTT.

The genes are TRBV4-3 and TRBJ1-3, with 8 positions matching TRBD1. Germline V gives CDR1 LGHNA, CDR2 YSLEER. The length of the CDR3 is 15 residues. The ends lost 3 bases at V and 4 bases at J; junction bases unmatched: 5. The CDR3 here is CASSQGTGVGNTIYF. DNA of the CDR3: TGCGCCAGCAGCCAGGGGACAGGTGTAGGAAACACCATATATTTT.